A single sample is the source of the 19 T cell receptor beta chains below, sequenced in a study of Graves' ophthalmopathy and Graves' hyperthyroidism. Amplification targeted the TCR beta CDR3 regions, with RNA transcripts as the source material. RT-PCR in the first round used HTBI primers; a second-round multiplex PCR followed. TCRdb redid the calling of the multiplex PCR reads with MiXCR, one entry per CDR3 protein. Of approximately 330,000 distinct CDR3 sequences in the sample, under 20% were seen once. The sequencing input was peripheral blood. These receptors originate from an adult man with Graves' ophthalmopathy.

In its sample, this clonotype was seen many times. V usage is TRBV6-5 and J usage is TRBJ2-7; 8 bases are shared with TRBD1. This CDR3 contains 13 residues. The junction had 6 bases not matched to a gene; V was cut back by 6 bases and J by 5 bases. Germline assignment: CDR1 MNHEY and CDR2 SVGAGI. CDR3 residues: CASRRTGRNEQYF. The CDR3 nucleotides are TGTGCCAGCAGGAGGACAGGGAGGAACGAGCAGTACTTC.

This clonotype has at least ten counts. The chain links TRBV5-1 to TRBJ2-7; D gene ambiguous. The CDR3 is 14 residues long. Trimming left V 0 bases short and J 0 bases short, with 7 bases between. Germline V CDR1 and CDR2: SGHRS, YFSETQ. CDR3 residues: CASSLVPSSYEQYF. DNA of the CDR3: TGCGCCAGCAGCTTGGTGCCGTCCTCCTACGAGCAGTACTTC.

This clonotype has at least ten counts. V is TRBV27 and J is TRBJ1-6; TRBD1 might be the D (6 bases). The CDR3 is made up of 15 amino acids. The V end was cut by 5 bases, the J end by 9 bases, with 17 bases between. Germline V gene data show CDR1 as MNHEY and CDR2 as SMNVEV (reference sequence). CDR3 in amino acids: CASSPGTLESSPLHF. DNA for the CDR3: TGTGCCAGCAGTCCAGGGACATTAGAGAGTTCACCCCTCCACTTT.

The sample holds many counts of this clonotype. DNA for the CDR3: TGCGCCAGCAGCCTTGGGGACAGGGGCTACGAGCAGTACTTC. It specifies CASSLGDRGYEQYF. The J gene is TRBJ2-7, the V gene TRBV4-3; the match to TRBD1 covers 10 bases. The CDR3 covers 14 residues. Germline V gives CDR1 LGHNA, CDR2 YSLEER. With V trimmed by 4 bases and J by 3 bases, 3 bases remained unmatched.

This clonotype was found a few times. The V call is TRBV6-1, the J call TRBJ2-7; D possibly corresponds to TRBD2 (6 bases). V was trimmed by 6 bases and J by 0 bases, leaving 21 bases between them. There are 17 residues in the CDR3. Germline CDR1 MNHNS, CDR2 SASEGT. CDR3 in DNA: TGTGCCAGCAGAACGGGATTCAGCGGGTATTACTCCTACGAGCAGTACTTC. Its translation: CASRTGFSGYYSYEQYF.

This clonotype was detected many times. V is TRBV3-1 and J is TRBJ2-5, with a weak D call TRBD2 (6 bases). This CDR3 is 15 amino acids long. Germline CDR1 and CDR2: LGHDT and YNNKEL (reference sequence). V was clipped by 1 base and J by 3 bases, with 12 bases between them. The CDR3 reads CASSQVVASEETQYF. Written as DNA, the CDR3 is TGTGCCAGCAGCCAAGTTGTTGCTAGCGAAGAGACCCAGTACTTC.

In its sample, this clonotype was seen many times. The genes are TRBV5-1 and TRBJ2-5, with 9 bases that match TRBD2. The CDR3 extends over 15 amino acids. Germline V gene data show CDR1 as SGHRS and CDR2 as YFSETQ. Germline trimming cut 2 bases from V and 5 bases from J; bases unmatched to any gene: 7. The CDR3 DNA reads TGCGCCAGCAGCTTTAGTAGCGGGAGTGGCGAGACCCAGTACTTC. Translation gives CASSFSSGSGETQYF.

The chain joins TRBV10-2 to TRBJ1-2; TRBD1 might be the D (6 bases). Trimming took off 5 bases at V and 5 bases at J, with 12 bases between the two ends. Germline lookup yields CDR1 WSHSY and CDR2 SAAADI. This CDR3 region has 13 residues. CDR3 loop: CASSQQGPYGYTF. CDR3 in DNA: TGCGCCAGCAGTCAACAGGGTCCGTATGGCTACACCTTC.

This clonotype has a count of ten or more. This chain connects TRBV11-2 to TRBJ2-7; 9 nucleotides line up with TRBD2. J was trimmed by 7 bases and V by 5 bases; bases with no gene match: 12. The V gene's germline CDR1 is SGHAT and CDR2 FQNNGV. This CDR3 has 15 residues. Here the CDR3 DNA reads TGTGCCAGCAGCCCCCAGCTAGCGGGGTGGTGGGAGCAGTACTTC. Protein: CASSPQLAGWWEQYF.

This clonotype showed up many times. V usage is TRBV6-1 and J usage is TRBJ1-6; 8 bases fit TRBD1. V was pared by 7 bases and J by 5 bases, with 7 bases of the junction left unmatched. The germline V gene encodes CDR1 MNHNS and CDR2 SASEGT. The CDR3 runs 15 residues. CDR3 amino acids: CASTRGGQDNSPLHF. The CDR3 nucleotides are TGTGCCAGCACCAGAGGGGGACAGGATAATTCACCCCTCCACTTT.

This chain joins TRBV6-5 and TRBJ2-5; no clear D gene. The CDR3 is made up of 16 amino acids. With 0 bases removed from V and 1 base from J, the gap between germline ends came to 12 bases. Germline V lookup: CDR1 MNHEY, CDR2 SVGAGI. CDR3 sequence reads: CASSYSWSRSQETQYF. The CDR3 DNA is TGTGCCAGCAGTTACTCGTGGTCGCGCAGCCAAGAGACCCAGTACTTC.

This chain connects TRBV12-5 to TRBJ2-2, with a possible D match to TRBD2 (5 bases). V lost 2 bases to trimming and J lost 10 bases, with 8 bases between them. Germline CDR1 LGHNT, CDR2 FRNRAP. The CDR3 is 12 amino acids. Written as DNA, the CDR3 is TGTGCTAGTGGTTTGCGGGATAAGGAGCTGTTTTTT. This sequence encodes CASGLRDKELFF.

In the case of this clonotype: Its ends do not fully match the called genes, so a read error is possible. The chain employs TRBV12-3 or TRBV12-4 and TRBJ1-3; D is possibly TRBD1 (6 bases). The CDR3 length is 14 residues. The CDR3 nucleotides read TGTGCCAGCAGTTTACGGGGGCTGCGAAACACCATATCTTTT. This gives the protein CASSLRGLRNTISF.

This clonotype has at least ten counts. This sequence joins TRBV28 and TRBJ2-5; 11 bases are shared with TRBD2. The ends lost 6 bases at V and 5 bases at J; junction bases unmatched: 5. CDR1 is MDHEN and CDR2 is SYDVKM in the germline V gene. This CDR3 comprises 14 residues. This CDR3 is CASRGTSGRETQYF. The CDR3 nucleotides read TGTGCCAGCAGGGGGACTAGCGGAAGGGAGACCCAGTACTTC.

The chain combines TRBV7-3 with TRBJ2-6; D not certain. V dropped 7 bases and J dropped 2 bases, with 9 bases sitting between them. This CDR3 has 14 amino acids. CDR1 SGHTA and CDR2 FQGTGA come from the germline V gene. The CDR3 DNA follows: TGTGCCAGCACCCCTTCTACTGGGGCCAACGTCCTGACTTTC. It codes for CASTPSTGANVLTF.

This clonotype was recorded many times. The chain employs TRBV12-3 or TRBV12-4 and TRBJ2-5, with D perhaps matching TRBD1 (6 bases). This CDR3 comprises 15 residues. V was clipped by 1 base and J by 7 bases, with 16 bases between them. DNA of the CDR3: TGTGCCAGCAGTTTAGAGGCAGGGGTGGTGGCGACCCAGTACTTC. Its translation: CASSLEAGVVATQYF.

This clonotype was recorded many times. The rearrangement links TRBV7-2 to TRBJ1-2; 7 bases agree with TRBD1. V lost 3 bases, J lost 7 bases, and 8 bases stayed unmatched. This CDR3 has 14 residues. CDR1 and CDR2 (germline): SGHTA, FQGNSA. CDR3: CASSFTEGAGGYTF. CDR3 DNA sequence: TGTGCCAGCAGCTTCACGGAGGGGGCGGGTGGCTACACCTTC.

This clonotype was recorded many times. CDR3 amino acids: CSATPLAENTGELFF. CDR3 DNA: TGCAGTGCTACCCCACTAGCGGAGAACACCGGGGAGCTGTTTTTT. The chain has TRBV20-1 and TRBJ2-2; 8 bases agree with TRBD2. The V gene end was trimmed by 4 bases and the J gene end by 1 base; junction bases not matched to a gene: 5. The CDR3 is 15 amino acids. The germline V gene has CDR1 DFQATT and CDR2 SNEGSKA (reference sequence).

This clonotype occurred many times. The chain links TRBV4-1 to TRBJ2-2; D call uncertain. The V gene's germline CDR1 is MGHRA and CDR2 YSYEKL. CDR3 size: 13 residues. V was shortened by 0 bases and J by 5 bases, with 4 bases between the two germline ends. CDR3 bases: TGCGCCAGCAGCCAAGACTTAACCGGGGAGCTGTTTTTT. It yields the protein CASSQDLTGELFF.